The next 31 T cell receptor beta chains were all read from a single sample in a study of CD8+CD57+ T cells in acquired aplastic anemia. Patients chosen for sequencing had shown CD8+CD57+ cell expansion by flow cytometry. Genomic DNA was employed as the template in profiling TCR beta VDJ and CDR3. TCRdb re-derived calls from the reads in MiXCR, one entry per CDR3 protein. The table has some 150,000 distinct CDR3 sequences, 70% to 75% seen once. Sample: sorted CD4+, CD8+, or CD8+CD57+ T cells (not recorded which) from PBMCs. These receptors all come from a human donor with aplastic anemia.

The chain couples TRBV24-1 to TRBJ2-1, with 12 bases lining up with TRBD2. Germline V lookup: CDR1 KGHDR, CDR2 SFDVKD. V dropped 3 bases and J dropped 9; count of bases not matched to a gene: 11. The CDR3 has 17 amino acids. The chain's CDR3 is CATSDGLAGGAKAEQFF. For the CDR3, the DNA is TGTGCCACCAGTGATGGCCTAGCGGGAGGGGCCAAGGCTGAGCAGTTCTTC.

V and J are TRBV20-1 and TRBJ2-5, with D perhaps TRBD1 or TRBD2 (5 bases each). The CDR3 is made up of 14 amino acids. CDR1 and CDR2 from the germline V gene are DFQATT and SNEGSKA (reference sequence). Trimming stripped 5 bases from V and 1 base from J, with 14 bases between. CDR3 sequence: CSAPLGPFQETQYF. CDR3 DNA sequence: TGCAGTGCTCCCTTGGGACCGTTCCAAGAGACCCAGTACTTC.

This chain joins TRBV29-1 and TRBJ2-3, with unresolved D. Trimming took off 2 bases at V and 0 bases at J, with 9 bases between the two ends. CDR1 SQVTM and CDR2 ANQGSEA come from the germline V gene. The CDR3 is 14 residues long. The CDR3 sequence is CSVERAASTDTQYF. CDR3 DNA: TGCAGCGTTGAAAGGGCAGCTAGCACAGATACGCAGTATTTT.

This clonotype was detected only a few times. V is TRBV6-1 and J is TRBJ2-1; tentatively, D is TRBD1 (6 bases). Germline CDR1 MNHNS, CDR2 SASEGT. Trimming cost V 6 bases and J 0 bases, with 12 bases left between them. The CDR3 consists of 15 residues. The CDR3 region is CASSVEDSSYNEQFF. The CDR3 DNA sequence: TGTGCCAGCAGCGTAGAGGACAGCTCCTACAATGAGCAGTTCTTC.

CDR3 nucleotides: TGTGCCAGCAACACAGGGGTGGGGGCCAACGTCCTGACTTTC. This sequence encodes CASNTGVGANVLTF. The chain is built from TRBV14 and TRBJ2-6; 7 nucleotides line up with TRBD1. Trimming removed 7 bases from V and 4 bases from J; junction bases left unmatched: 4. The germline gives CDR1 SGHDN, CDR2 FVKESK. The CDR3 is made up of 14 amino acids.

Notes on this clonotype: Mismatch with germline at one junction end may stem from a read error. The chain recombines TRBV10-3 with TRBJ1-6; D is unclear. Germline V gives CDR1 ENHRY, CDR2 SYGVKD. The CDR3 runs 15 residues. CDR3 sequence reads: CASSEAANLNSPLHF. The DNA for the CDR3 is TGTGCCAGCAGTGAGGCAGCGAACTTAAATTCACCCCTCCACTTT.

This clonotype has only a few counts. A much more abundant neighbour one base away suggests this may be a read error. This chain links TRBV6-4 with TRBJ2-5; 12 bases align to TRBD2. CDR3 length equals 15 residues. CDR1 MRHNA and CDR2 SNTAGT come from the germline V gene. Trimming at V came to 3 bases and at J to 2 bases, leaving 1 base not matched to a gene. Written as DNA, the CDR3 is TGTGCCAGCAGTGAAACTAGCGGGGGGCAAGAGACCCAGTACTTC. As protein: CASSETSGGQETQYF.

The chain joins TRBV15 to TRBJ1-5; D gene unclear. Germline V lookup: CDR1 LNHNV, CDR2 YYDKDF (reference sequence). This CDR3 has 14 amino acids. V lost 2 bases and J 4 bases, leaving 9 bases between the germline ends. The CDR3 nucleotides read TGTGCCACCAGCAGAAAGCAGGAGAATCAGCCCCAGCATTTT. This gives the protein CATSRKQENQPQHF.

Concerning this clonotype itself: A junction end diverges from the germline sequence, so it may reflect a read error. The chain recombines TRBV7-3 with TRBJ2-7; D remains ambiguous. Germline V lookup: CDR1 SGHTA, CDR2 FQGTGA. This CDR3 has 11 residues. CDR3 protein: CASSLRADDNF. The DNA of the CDR3 is TGTGCCAGCAGCCTCCGGGCAGACGACAACTTC.

The CDR3 here is CASSPGLHLRNTEAFF. In DNA, the CDR3 is TGCGCCAGCAGTCCAGGACTACACCTCCGGAACACTGAAGCTTTCTTT. This chain connects TRBV5-1 to TRBJ1-1; D gene uncertain. Looked up from germline, CDR1 is SGHRS and CDR2 is YFSETQ. The CDR3 runs 16 residues. The V and J ends lost 5 bases and 1 base respectively, with 18 bases between them.

This clonotype showed up just a few times. The chain links TRBV7-9 to TRBJ1-3; D is unclear. Germline V CDR1 and CDR2: SEHNR, FQNEAQ (reference sequence). CDR3 length equals 14 residues. The germline V and J ends were trimmed by 1 base and 3 bases, with 7 bases remaining between them. CDR3 nucleotides: TGTGCCAGCAGCTTAGGGGAAGGTGGAAACACCATATATTTT. This encodes CASSLGEGGNTIYF.

This clonotype was seen ten or more times. The gene calls are TRBV7-9 and TRBJ2-7; D is uncertain. Trimming pared 5 bases from V and 5 bases from J, leaving 16 bases between. CDR1 SEHNR and CDR2 FQNEAQ come from the germline V gene (reference sequence). This CDR3 is 14 amino acids long. CDR3 nucleotide sequence: TGTGCCAGCAGCCTCGGGCCTGGTCTCGACGAGCAGTACTTC. Its protein is CASSLGPGLDEQYF.

The V call is TRBV2, the J call TRBJ2-1, with TRBD1 as a possible D gene (6 bases). Trimming stripped 6 bases from V and 1 base from J, with 13 bases between. This CDR3 spans 15 amino acids. From germline, CDR1 is SNHLY and CDR2 FYNNEI. CDR3 in DNA: TGTGCCAGCAGCGAGACAGGTTCTTCCTACAATGAGCAGTTCTTC. It translates to CASSETGSSYNEQFF.

CDR3 coding DNA: TGTGCCAGCAGCCCTCAGGGATTGGAGACCCAGTACTTC. This translates into CASSPQGLETQYF. The chain has TRBV7-2 and TRBJ2-5; weak D call: TRBD1 (5 bases). The CDR3 runs 13 residues. CDR1 and CDR2 (germline): SGHTA, FQGNSA. V shed 5 bases and J shed 5 bases, with 12 bases lying between them. Looking up the rest from reference TRBV7-2 and TRBJ2-5 gives the full variable domain: GAGVSQSPSNKVTEKGKDVELRCDPISGHTALYWYRQSLGQGLEFLIYFQGNSAPDKSGLPSDRFSAERTGGSVSTLTIQRTQQEDSAVYLCASSPQGLETQYFGPGTRLLVL.

V is TRBV7-9 and J is TRBJ1-5, with TRBD1 identical over 12 bases. The germline V gene has CDR1 SEHNR and CDR2 FQNEAQ (reference sequence). The CDR3 sequence is 14 residues long. J gave up 7 bases and V 4 bases, and 2 bases lay outside the gene matches. CDR3 region: CASSSGQGAQPQHF. The CDR3 nucleotides are TGTGCCAGCAGCTCGGGACAGGGGGCACAGCCCCAGCATTTT.

This clonotype was seen only a few times. The chain links TRBV9 to TRBJ2-5, with 8 nucleotides matching TRBD1. V lost 4 bases to trimming and J lost 4 bases; unmatched junction nucleotides: 6. CDR1 SGDLS and CDR2 YYNGEE come from the germline V gene. This CDR3 is built from 14 residues. CDR3 amino acids: CASSTGQGAETQYF. As DNA, the CDR3 is TGTGCCAGCAGCACCGGACAGGGTGCAGAGACCCAGTACTTC. The full variable domain, rest sourced from reference TRBV9 and TRBJ2-5, is DSGVTQTPKHLITATGQRVTLRCSPRSGDLSVYWYQQSLDQGLQFLIQYYNGEERAKGNILERFSAQQFPDLHSELNLSSLELGDSALYFCASSTGQGAETQYFGPGTRLLVL.

This clonotype was picked up a small number of times. The V and J genes are TRBV19 and TRBJ2-6, with TRBD1 identical over 7 bases. V trimming: 6 bases; J trimming: 0 bases; junction bases outside the gene matches: 8. This CDR3 comprises 17 residues. The germline CDR1 and CDR2 sequences are LNHDA and SQIVND (reference sequence). CDR3 sequence (DNA): TGTGCCAGTAGCCCGGGACAGTATCGCTCTGGGGCCAACGTCCTGACTTTC. Protein: CASSPGQYRSGANVLTF. The full variable domain, completed using reference TRBV19 and TRBJ2-6, is DGGITQSPKYLFRKEGQNVTLSCEQNLNHDAMYWYRQDPGQGLRLIYYSQIVNDFQKGDIAEGYSVSREKKESFPLTVTSAQKNPTAFYLCASSPGQYRSGANVLTFGAGSRLTVL.

V usage is TRBV24-1 and J usage is TRBJ2-1; 11 positions match TRBD2. This CDR3 is built from 16 residues. CDR1 and CDR2 (germline): KGHDR, SFDVKD. V trimming: 0 bases; J trimming: 8 bases; junction bases outside the gene matches: 5. CDR3 amino acids: CATSDLTSGRKDEQFF. The CDR3 nucleotides are TGTGCCACCAGTGATTTGACTAGCGGGAGAAAGGATGAGCAGTTCTTC.

This chain connects TRBV20-1 to TRBJ1-1; D is ambiguous. CDR3 length equals 12 residues. Germline CDR1 and CDR2: DFQATT and SNEGSKA (reference sequence). Trimming took 6 bases from V and 4 from J, leaving 12 bases between them. The CDR3 region is CSAKSGLTEAFF. The CDR3 DNA is TGCAGTGCCAAGAGTGGGCTCACTGAAGCTTTCTTT.

The chain uses TRBV11-2 and TRBJ2-1; D remains unclear. V dropped 5 bases and J dropped 5 bases, with 13 bases sitting between them. CDR3 length: 14 amino acids. CDR1 is SGHAT, CDR2 FQNNGV, per germline. This CDR3 is CASSPADAHNEQFF. CDR3 coding DNA: TGTGCCAGCAGCCCCGCGGACGCTCACAATGAGCAGTTCTTC.

The genes are TRBV9 and TRBJ2-5, with D unresolved. Germline-derived CDR1 and CDR2 are SGDLS and YYNGEE. V was shortened by 0 bases and J by 4 bases, with 13 bases between the two germline ends. CDR3 length: 15 residues. CDR3 region: CASSVVGRMGETQYF. CDR3 DNA sequence: TGTGCCAGCAGCGTAGTTGGAAGGATGGGAGAGACCCAGTACTTC.

V and J are TRBV2 and TRBJ1-2; D remains unclear. The CDR3 sequence is 14 residues long. The V end lost 1 base, the J end lost 0 bases, and 6 bases lay between the germline ends. Germline CDR1 reads SNHLY; CDR2 reads FYNNEI. The chain's CDR3 is CASSEVNANYGYTF. The CDR3 nucleotides read TGTGCCAGCAGTGAAGTCAACGCTAACTATGGCTACACCTTC.

The chain combines TRBV12-5 with TRBJ1-1; TRBD1 aligns across 7 bases. This CDR3 contains 14 residues. Germline V gene lookup returns CDR1 LGHNT and CDR2 FRNRAP. The CDR3 DNA follows: TGTGCCAGCAGTCTCGACAGGGTGGTCCCTGAAGCTTTCTTT. Translating it yields CASSLDRVVPEAFF.

This clonotype turned up a few times. This chain joins TRBV24-1 and TRBJ1-5; 7 bases line up with TRBD1. Germline-derived CDR1 and CDR2 are KGHDR and SFDVKD. The CDR3 sequence is 15 residues long. Trimming cost V 3 bases and J 3 bases; bases outside gene matches: 4. CDR3 amino acids: CATSDRDSSNQPQHF. The DNA of the CDR3 is TGTGCCACCAGTGATCGGGACAGTTCCAATCAGCCCCAGCATTTT.

The chain is built from TRBV29-1 and TRBJ1-1; no clear D. Germline V gives CDR1 SQVTM, CDR2 ANQGSEA. This CDR3 comprises 11 residues. V lost 4 bases, J lost 2 bases, and 5 bases lay in between. CDR3 sequence: CSVGANTEAFF. The CDR3 DNA follows: TGCAGCGTTGGGGCAAACACTGAAGCTTTCTTT.

The V gene is TRBV7-6, the J gene TRBJ1-6; D unresolved. CDR3 size: 17 residues. V lost 5 bases, J lost 8 bases, and 22 bases lay in between. The germline CDR1 and CDR2 sequences are SGHVS and FNYEAQ. CDR3 protein: CASSVTVIGSGDSPLHF. In nucleotides, the CDR3 is TGTGCCAGCAGCGTAACCGTAATAGGGAGTGGGGATTCACCCCTCCACTTT.

Details on this clonotype: One junction end disagrees with the germline gene, perhaps due to a read error. V usage is TRBV2 and J usage is TRBJ1-5, with 9 bases lining up with TRBD1. This CDR3 has 17 amino acids. Germline CDR1 reads SNHLY; CDR2 reads FYNNEI. CDR3 nucleotides: TGTGCCAGCAGCGGGGGACAGGGATTAGGTAGCAATCAGACCCAGCATTTT. Its protein product is CASSGGQGLGSNQTQHF.

V is TRBV7-9 and J is TRBJ1-1, with D hard to call. The CDR3 is 11 residues long. Trimming took 2 bases from V and 3 from J, leaving 1 base between them. CDR1 is SEHNR, CDR2 FQNEAQ, per germline (reference sequence). The CDR3 is CASSLYTEAFF. The CDR3 DNA is TGTGCCAGCAGCTTATACACTGAAGCTTTCTTT.

CDR3 nucleotide sequence: TGTGCCAGCAGCCCCCGGGGGGCTTCCTACGAGCAGTACTTC. Its translation: CASSPRGASYEQYF. This rearrangement joins TRBV7-2 to TRBJ2-7, with D tentatively TRBD2 (7 bases). With 5 bases removed from V and 1 base from J, the gap between germline ends came to 12 bases. Germline V gene lookup returns CDR1 SGHTA and CDR2 FQGNSA. The CDR3 totals 14 residues.

The rearrangement links TRBV24-1 to TRBJ2-5, with unresolved D. Per germline, CDR1 KGHDR and CDR2 SFDVKD. The CDR3 consists of 11 residues. The V end lost 6 bases, the J end lost 4 bases, and 5 bases lay between the germline ends. The CDR3 spells CATSSGETQYF. In DNA form, the CDR3 reads TGTGCCACCAGTTCGGGAGAGACCCAGTACTTC.

The chain links TRBV7-6 to TRBJ2-7, with D perhaps assigned TRBD1 or TRBD2 (5 bases each). CDR1 is SGHVS, CDR2 FNYEAQ, per germline. Trimming shortened V by 5 bases and J by 3 bases, and 14 bases separated the two germline ends. The CDR3 runs to 14 residues. In DNA, the CDR3 is TGTGCCAGCAGCCCCCTCCGGGACGGCTACGAGCAGTACTTC. Its translation: CASSPLRDGYEQYF.